Listed below are T cell receptor beta chains from one sample, sequenced in a study of cytomegalovirus exposure and HLA in healthy donors. Method: immunoSEQ multiplex PCR; TCRdb's copy keeps in-frame clones and lacks some. The sample includes 150,000 to 200,000 clones, more than 85% of them seen just once. The source material was PBMCs. The receptors derive from a girl less than two years old in good health and CMV-seronegative. Both conserved end residues are trimmed from each CDR3. For some rows the clone size is stated as once, few or many, or as a class when expanded; others skip it.

v_call clone_size cdr3_aa
TRBV7-9 . ASSPGTGHGYT
TRBV21-1 . ASSKVFRSYGYT
TRBV30 . AWSVSGDYGYT
TRBV5-1 . ASSLVPGTDTQY
TRBV9 . ASSVDPLNSGDYNEQF
TRBV5-1 . ASSSGQTYEQY
TRBV30 few AWSLGGRGLTDTQY
TRBV4-1 . ASSQGGTGISSYEQY
TRBV7-9 . ASSLVLQGYYGYT
TRBV28 few ASRPTGGDTEAF
TRBV6-1 once ASSEFRVAKNIQY
TRBV7-6 . ASSLAGVQETQY
TRBV6-5 . ASMAGGRVQEQY
TRBV18 . ASSPRDSSNYGYT
TRBV25-1 . ASSEAGAYGQF
TRBV13 . ASSLAGGYQETQY
TRBV12-5 few ASGQYNEQF
TRBV11-3 . ASSFVQRGTDTQY
TRBV16 . ASSQEQGGSGYT
TRBV10-3 . AIRDNGYGYT
TRBV7-9 . ASSRDRENSPLH
TRBV29-1 few SVESSLNTEAF
TRBV4-1 . ASSQGPSEQF
TRBV5-1 . ASSFEKPGAKNIQY
TRBV5-1 . ASSWEARGEQF
TRBV6-5 . ASSSGQGDYGYT
TRBV4-3 once ASSPIRLAESYEQY
TRBV10-2 . ASSERTGGNQPQH
TRBV4-1 . ASSERDRGGGNQPQH
TRBV10-1 . ASWDPGMSDQPQH